This TCR beta chain was profiled in a study of CD8 T cell repertoires and HIV-1 epitope variants. In the study overall: Controls were a CMV, EBV and flu pool, Ebola AY9, and no peptide. 1M T cells were kept uncultured as a baseline.

Concerning this clone itself: Antigen unknown.

TCRdb's copy holds only in-frame clones and misses some; the assay was immunoSEQ multiplex PCR. The repertoire includes thousands of clones, approximately 71% of them detected once, and about 45% sits in the top ten. The CDR3 contains 15 residues. Germline V CDR1 and CDR2: SGHDN, FVKESK. V lost 0 bases and J 4 bases, leaving 12 bases between the germline ends. Material: cultured CD8+ T cells derived from PBMCs. The receptor comes from a male donor with HIV. The V gene is TRBV14, the J gene TRBJ1-1, with D perhaps matching TRBD1 (6 bases). This chain's CDR3 is CASSQDTGSSTEAFF. CDR3 coding DNA: TGTGCCAGCAGCCAAGATACAGGGAGTAGCACTGAAGCTTTCTTT.